This is a list of T cell receptor beta chains from one sample in a study of T cells after yellow fever vaccination. MiXCR was run by TCRdb on the 5' RACE reads, yielding one entry per CDR3 protein. The repertoire holds under 300,000 distinct CDR3 sequences, with less than 9% as singletons. Material: CD4+ T cells sorted from PBMCs, obtained 15 days after the yellow fever booster vaccination. The receptors were gathered from a man under 40 who received the YFV17D yellow fever vaccine. Both conserved end residues are part of each CDR3. D genes are given only for firm matches. Clone size appears in some rows only: once, few, many, or a class for an expanded clone.

d_gene	abundance	j_gene	v_gene	CDR3nt	CDR3aa
TRBD1	few	TRBJ2-7	TRBV20-1	TGCAGTGCGTCAGGACAGGGCTACGAGCAGTACTTC	CSASGQGYEQYF
.	many	TRBJ2-5	TRBV6-5	TGTGCCAGCAGTTACCAAGCTAGAGAAGAGACCCAGTACTTC	CASSYQAREETQYF
.	few	TRBJ2-3	TRBV12-3/TRBV12-4	TGTGCCAGTCTACGCGGAATTACTAGCACAGATACGCAGTATTTT	CASLRGITSTDTQYF
.	few	TRBJ2-3	TRBV20-1	TGCAGTGCTAGAGCCGCTTTTAGCACAGATACGCAGTATTTT	CSARAAFSTDTQYF
.	many	TRBJ1-1	TRBV4-3	TGCGCCAGCAGCCAAGAGCCGCGAGGGAACACTGAAGCTTTCTTT	CASSQEPRGNTEAFF
TRBD2	many	TRBJ2-3	TRBV6-2/TRBV6-3	TGTGCCAGCAGTTACAGTGCGGGAGCTCCAGATACGCAGTATTTT	CASSYSAGAPDTQYF
.	many	TRBJ2-1	TRBV6-2/TRBV6-3	TGTGCCAGCAGTTCCCCCCTTAGTAATGAGCAGTTCTTC	CASSSPLSNEQFF
.	.	TRBJ1-3	TRBV20-1	TGCAGTGCTTTAAACGAAAAGGGCGGAACCATATATTTT	CSALNEKGGTIYF
.	few	TRBJ2-2	TRBV10-1	TGCGCCAGCAGTCAACAGTACACCGGGGAGCTGTTTTTT	CASSQQYTGELFF
TRBD1	.	TRBJ1-1	TRBV29-1	TGCAGCGCGAGCCTGGGACAGCGACACACTGAAGCTTTCTTT	CSASLGQRHTEAFF
TRBD1	.	TRBJ2-3	TRBV7-2	TGTGCCAGCAGCTTTACGACAGGGAGCCTTAGCACAGATACGCAGTATTTT	CASSFTTGSLSTDTQYF
.	.	TRBJ2-1	TRBV5-4	TGTGCCAGCAGCTTGCCCAACAATGAGCAGTTCTTC	CASSLPNNEQFF
.	few	TRBJ2-2	TRBV7-2	TGTGCCAGCAGCTTAGTTGTGCGGACCTCCCACGGGGAGCTGTTTTTT	CASSLVVRTSHGELFF
.	.	TRBJ1-1	TRBV6-1	TGTGCCAGCAGTGAAACATGGAACACTGAAGCTTTCTTT	CASSETWNTEAFF
.	few	TRBJ2-7	TRBV18	TGTGCCAGCTCAGGACAGACCTACGAGCAGTACTTC	CASSGQTYEQYF
.	.	TRBJ2-3	TRBV5-1	TGCGCCAGCAGCTCCGGGGGTAGCGCAGATACGCAGTATTTT	CASSSGGSADTQYF
.	few	TRBJ2-7	TRBV10-3	TGTGCCATCAGTGACGGGCAGAAGAGCTACGAGCAGTACTTC	CAISDGQKSYEQYF
.	.	TRBJ1-5	TRBV20-1	TGCAGTGCTAGTGGGGGTTTTGGAAGTCAGCCCCAGCATTTT	CSASGGFGSQPQHF
.	.	TRBJ2-3	TRBV4-3	TGCGCCAGCAGCCAAGGGAATGAAGGACTCAGCACAGATACGCAGTATTTT	CASSQGNEGLSTDTQYF
.	few	TRBJ1-2	TRBV7-2	TGTGCCAGCAGCCCACGGGTTGGCTACACCTTC	CASSPRVGYTF
TRBD1	few	TRBJ2-1	TRBV11-1	TGTGCCAGCAGCTTAAGTAGGGGGACAGGGTACAATGAGCAGTTCTTC	CASSLSRGTGYNEQFF
.	many	TRBJ2-2	TRBV27	TGTGCCAGCAGTTTTGTGAGAGCCGGGGAGCTGTTTTTT	CASSFVRAGELFF
.	few	TRBJ2-7	TRBV20-1	TGCAGTGCTAGTCGTAGGGCGGTCCACGAGCAGTACTTC	CSASRRAVHEQYF
TRBD2	few	TRBJ2-3	TRBV6-1	TGTGCCAGCAGCGAAAGGACGGGGGGTGTAGATACGCAGTATTTT	CASSERTGGVDTQYF
TRBD1	few	TRBJ2-2	TRBV4-3	TGCGCCGGCCATACGTTAGGACAGGCGTTCACCGGGGAGCTGTTTTTT	CAGHTLGQAFTGELFF
TRBD1	few	TRBJ1-2	TRBV6-5	TGTGCCAGCAGTTCCCGGGACAGGGTTTTGTATGGCTACACCTTC	CASSSRDRVLYGYTF
TRBD1	.	TRBJ1-6	TRBV7-6	TGTGCCAGCAGCCCACAGACAGGGACCTCACCCCTCCACTTT	CASSPQTGTSPLHF
.	many	TRBJ2-2	TRBV19	TGTGCCAGTAGTCGGTGGCAGGGGAGTACCGGGGAGCTGTTTTTT	CASSRWQGSTGELFF
.	.	TRBJ1-2	TRBV20-1	TGCAGTGCGGGTTCTAACTATGGCTACACCTTC	CSAGSNYGYTF
TRBD1	many	TRBJ1-2	TRBV5-6	TGTGCCAGCAGCCGGGACAGGGACTATGGCTACACCTTC	CASSRDRDYGYTF
TRBD2	.	TRBJ2-5	TRBV5-1	TGCGCCAGCAGCTTAGGCAGCGGGGCTCAAGAGACCCAGTACTTC	CASSLGSGAQETQYF
TRBD2	.	TRBJ2-1	TRBV27	TGTGCCAGCAGTTTCCTCCGACCCCTAGCGGGAACCTACAATGAGCAGTTCTTC	CASSFLRPLAGTYNEQFF
.	many	TRBJ2-3	TRBV12-3/TRBV12-4	TGTGCCAGCACCCCTCTCGGGGGCGGCACAGATACGCAGTATTTT	CASTPLGGGTDTQYF
TRBD1	.	TRBJ1-2	TRBV7-9	TGTGCCAGCAGCCGCGGTCAGGGGGACTCTGGCTACACCTTC	CASSRGQGDSGYTF
TRBD1	many	TRBJ2-1	TRBV7-6	TGTGCCAGCAGCTTTTCCGGGACAGGAGCTTACAATGAGCAGTTCTTC	CASSFSGTGAYNEQFF
.	many	TRBJ2-1	TRBV20-1	TGCAGTGCTTCGTTCACGGGAGATGAGCAGTTCTTC	CSASFTGDEQFF
TRBD2	few	TRBJ2-7	TRBV7-9	TGTGCCAGCAGCCGTAGCGGGAGTGCCGAGCAGTACTTC	CASSRSGSAEQYF
.	many	TRBJ1-5	TRBV5-1	TGCGCCAGCAGCCTGGGCATGGGATCCAATCAGCCCCAGCATTTT	CASSLGMGSNQPQHF
.	few	TRBJ1-1	TRBV18	TGTGCCAGCTCACCACCCTACTCGCCGGTAGCCAGCACTGAAGCTTTCTTT	CASSPPYSPVASTEAFF
.	.	TRBJ2-2	TRBV25-1	TGTGCCAGCAGTCGCTATCACACCGGGGAGCTGTTTTTT	CASSRYHTGELFF
.	few	TRBJ2-5	TRBV7-2	TGTGCCAGCAGTTTAGATCAGGGCTCGGAAGAGACCCAGTACTTC	CASSLDQGSEETQYF
.	many	TRBJ1-3	TRBV5-6	TGTGCCAGTACGACGGCCTCTGGAAACACCATATATTTT	CASTTASGNTIYF
TRBD2	many	TRBJ2-1	TRBV12-3/TRBV12-4	TGTGCCAGCGCATTCCCGGGAGGTTTAGCCTACAATGAGCAGTTCTTC	CASAFPGGLAYNEQFF
.	.	TRBJ2-5	TRBV10-3	TGTGCCATCAGTCCCCGCCCGGGTCAGGGAGAGACCCAGTACTTC	CAISPRPGQGETQYF
.	.	TRBJ2-5	TRBV7-2	TGTGCCAGCCGCCCATTAAGGGGCGGAAAGACCCAGTACTTC	CASRPLRGGKTQYF